This T cell receptor beta chain was documented in a study of cytomegalovirus exposure and HLA in healthy donors. Study as a whole: Earlier, some 180 million T cells were analyzed, and some 120 million unique TCR beta sequences were found among them.

Overall study results and limits: Owing to their indistinguishability, certain V segments, notably TRBV6-2 and TRBV6-3, were excluded. When the data were analyzed later, several of the most significant clusters appeared to be linked to common viral pathogens. Later analysis identified a missense DCLRE1C variant that was linked to TCR beta V- and J-gene trimming.

PCR involved 60 Vbeta and 13 Jbeta primers. The data were produced by immunoSEQ multiplex PCR, yet TCRdb's version contains in-frame clones alone and is incomplete. The sample shows about 120,000 clones, about 80% of them seen only once. Regarding this clone: Its antigen is not identified.

V gave up 4 bases and J gave up 4 bases; unmatched junction bases: 13. This CDR3 region has 16 residues. Germline loops: CDR1 SGHDT, CDR2 YYEEEE. The gene calls are TRBV5-6 and TRBJ1-1; the match to TRBD1 covers 7 bases. The receptor was isolated from a man aged 60 to 75 in good health and CMV-seropositive. The sample taken for sequencing was PBMCs. CDR3 nucleotides: TGTGCCAGCAGCGTATTTGACAGGGCTTTGTTCACTGAAGCTTTCTTT. Residues: CASSVFDRALFTEAFF.